This T cell receptor (beta chain) came from a study of blood T cell repertoires in COVID-19. As for the study in general: The samples span acute and convalescent COVID-19 from the United States, Italy and Spain. The cDNA or gDNA used as material had been derived from T cells, B-cell-depleted T cells, or PBMCs.

The germline CDR1 and CDR2 sequences are GTSNPN and SVGIG (reference sequence). CDR3 length: 11 amino acids. Trimming pared 7 bases from V and 3 bases from J, leaving 9 bases between. This table comes from immunoSEQ multiplex PCR, and its TCRdb copy is limited to in-frame clones, with some not included. The profile covers 150,000 to 200,000 clones, with around 87% appearing a single time and roughly 2.9% taken by the ten largest. The sequenced sample consisted of peripheral blood. This chain links TRBV30 with TRBJ1-1; D is uncertain. This clonotype was obtained from a woman aged 30 to 39 with active or convalescent COVID-19. The CDR3 DNA reads TGTGCCTATTTTCGGTACACTGAAGCTTTCTTT. Translated: CAYFRYTEAFF. The full variable domain, completed using reference TRBV30 and TRBJ1-1, is SQTIHQWPATLVQPVGSPLSLECTVEGTSNPNLYWYRQAAGRGLQLLFYSVGIGQISSEVPQNLSASRPQDRQFILSSKKLLLSDSGFYLCAYFRYTEAFFGQGTRLTVV.